These 27 T cell receptor beta chains were sequenced from one sample in a study of shared clonotypes between healthy human individuals. Sequenced by immunoSEQ multiplex PCR; TCRdb stores in-frame clones only, minus some. The sample comprises roughly 1,500,000 clones, around 98.5% of which are singletons, and 0.36% rests with the top ten. Sequencing was performed on naive CD4+ T cells sorted from blood. Noted subset: CD45RA+ positively selected. Source of these receptors: a young man in good health.

The gene calls are TRBV7-2 and TRBJ2-1; 11 bases line up with TRBD1. Germline CDR1 and CDR2: SGHTA and FQGNSA. Trimming cost V 8 bases and J 8 bases; bases outside gene matches: 5. This CDR3 comprises 13 residues. CDR3 sequence: CASCRTGGDEQFF. Here the CDR3 DNA reads TGTGCCAGCTGCAGGACAGGGGGCGATGAGCAGTTCTTC.

The V gene is TRBV6-5, the J gene TRBJ1-1, with 7 positions matching TRBD1. J was trimmed by 4 bases and V by 2 bases; bases with no gene match: 7. Per germline, CDR1 MNHEY and CDR2 SVGAGI. The CDR3 covers 15 residues. CDR3 residues: CASSYTNRGSTEAFF. The DNA for the CDR3 is TGTGCCAGCAGTTACACCAACAGGGGTTCCACTGAAGCTTTCTTT.

The chain is built from TRBV5-3 and TRBJ2-1; 7 bases are shared with TRBD1. TRBV5-3 is filed as an ORF, its function uncertain. CDR3 length equals 15 residues. Germline trimming cut 4 bases from V and 9 bases from J; bases unmatched to any gene: 13. The DNA of the CDR3 is TGTGCCAGAAGCCCAGGGGGAGTGATTGCTGGTGAGCAGTTCTTC. Translation: CARSPGGVIAGEQFF.

The chain recombines TRBV7-2 with TRBJ2-3; no firm D call. The CDR3 is made up of 15 amino acids. CDR1 and CDR2 (germline): SGHTA, FQGNSA. Trimming removed 6 bases from V and 8 bases from J, with 21 bases in between. In DNA form, the CDR3 reads TGTGCCAGCAGTCCAAGCAGGAGCCTAGGTAGTACGCAGTATTTT. Its translation is CASSPSRSLGSTQYF.

The chain combines TRBV5-1 with TRBJ2-7, with D possibly being TRBD1 (6 bases). The germline CDR1 and CDR2 sequences are SGHRS and YFSETQ. CDR3 length equals 14 residues. Trimming pared 0 bases from V and 4 bases from J, leaving 11 bases between. Written as DNA, the CDR3 is TGCGCCAGCAGCTTGGGGGTGCAGGGGTACGAGCAGTACTTC. Protein product: CASSLGVQGYEQYF. The full variable domain, completed using reference TRBV5-1 and TRBJ2-7, is KAGVTQTPRYLIKTRGQQVTLSCSPISGHRSVSWYQQTPGQGLQFLFEYFSETQRNKGNFPGRFSGRQFSNSRSEMNVSTLELGDSALYLCASSLGVQGYEQYFGPGTRLTVT.

This chain joins TRBV29-1 and TRBJ2-1; TRBD1 matches at 9 bases. This CDR3 is built from 14 residues. Germline values: CDR1 SQVTM, CDR2 ANQGSEA. Germline trimming cut 7 bases from V and 7 bases from J; bases unmatched to any gene: 11. The CDR3 DNA reads as TGCAGCGCAGACTCCGGGACAGGGAGAAATGAGCAGTTCTTC. The encoded protein is CSADSGTGRNEQFF.

In this sample, this clone turned up a few times. V is TRBV11-2 and J is TRBJ1-2; D call uncertain. The CDR3 consists of 11 residues. V was shortened by 5 bases and J by 1 base, with 2 bases between the two germline ends. Germline values: CDR1 SGHAT, CDR2 FQNNGV. The CDR3 sequence: CASSRNYGYTF. In DNA form, the CDR3 reads TGTGCCAGCAGCCGTAACTATGGCTACACCTTC. Complete variable domain (other parts from reference TRBV11-2 and TRBJ1-2): EAGVAQSPRYKIIEKRQSVAFWCNPISGHATLYWYQQILGQGPKLLIQFQNNGVVDDSQLPKDRFSAERLKGVDSTLKIQPAKLEDSAVYLCASSRNYGYTFGSGTRLTVV.

The chain links TRBV4-3 to TRBJ2-5, with 8 nucleotides matching TRBD2. The CDR3 has 15 amino acids. Unmatched junction bases numbered 7, after V lost 5 bases and J lost 2 bases. Germline CDR1 is LGHNA and CDR2 is YSLEER. The CDR3 DNA reads TGCGCCAGCAGCGCCATAGCTAGCGGGCAAGAGACCCAGTACTTC. Translated: CASSAIASGQETQYF.

The chain combines TRBV25-1 with TRBJ2-4; 12 bases are shared with TRBD2. V gave up 4 bases and J gave up 6 bases; unmatched junction bases: 13. The CDR3 is 18 residues long. Germline lookup yields CDR1 MGHDK and CDR2 SYGVNS. CDR3 DNA: TGTGCCAGCAGTGGGGAGCGGCTAGCGGGAGGGCCGGGAAACATTCAGTACTTC. Its translation is CASSGERLAGGPGNIQYF.

V is TRBV7-9 and J is TRBJ2-3; D call uncertain. Trimming shortened V by 0 bases and J by 7 bases, and 11 bases separated the two germline ends. Germline CDR1 and CDR2: SEHNR and FQNEAQ (reference sequence). The CDR3 runs 14 residues. The CDR3 DNA reads TGTGCCAGCAGCTTAGCGTCTAGTTTGAATACGCAGTATTTT. Translated, it gives CASSLASSLNTQYF.

CDR3 region: CASSPGDGLSYGYTF. The CDR3 DNA follows: TGTGCCAGCAGCCCCGGGGATGGGTTGAGCTATGGCTACACCTTC. V usage is TRBV7-6 and J usage is TRBJ1-2; D call uncertain. The CDR3 is 15 residues long. Germline lookup yields CDR1 SGHVS and CDR2 FNYEAQ. V was shortened by 5 bases and J by 4 bases, with 17 bases between the two germline ends.

The chain uses TRBV27 and TRBJ2-3; D uncertain. The V gene's germline CDR1 is MNHEY and CDR2 SMNVEV (reference sequence). This CDR3 has 14 residues. V was cut by 4 bases and J by 2 bases, with 10 bases left in between. The DNA of the CDR3 is TGTGCCAGCAGTTCGGGCAAAACCACAGATACGCAGTATTTT. It is translated as CASSSGKTTDTQYF.

This sequence joins TRBV4-3 and TRBJ1-3; D is uncertain. V lost 0 bases and J 2 bases, leaving 11 bases between the germline ends. The CDR3 totals 16 residues. The germline CDR1 and CDR2 sequences are LGHNA and YSLEER. CDR3 nucleotide sequence: TGCGCCAGCAGCCAAGAGGAGGAAATCACTGGAAACACCATATATTTT. Its translation: CASSQEEEITGNTIYF.

This chain uses TRBV2 with TRBJ2-1; D not resolved. Between the trimmed V and J ends, which lost 3 bases and 5 bases, there was a span of 5 bases. Germline V gene data show CDR1 as SNHLY and CDR2 as FYNNEI. The CDR3 covers 12 residues. The chain's CDR3 is CASSDRHNEQFF. DNA of the CDR3: TGTGCCAGCAGTGATCGACACAATGAGCAGTTCTTC.

The genes are TRBV7-2 and TRBJ1-2; 7 bases are shared with TRBD1. V lost 5 bases and J lost 7; bases outside the gene matches: 10. This CDR3 has 14 amino acids. Per germline, CDR1 SGHTA and CDR2 FQGNSA. The CDR3: CASSALRGNGGYTF. CDR3 DNA sequence: TGTGCCAGCAGCGCTCTCAGGGGGAATGGTGGCTACACCTTC. The full variable domain, with the rest looked up from reference TRBV7-2 and TRBJ1-2, is GAGVSQSPSNKVTEKGKDVELRCDPISGHTALYWYRQSLGQGLEFLIYFQGNSAPDKSGLPSDRFSAERTGGSVSTLTIQRTQQEDSAVYLCASSALRGNGGYTFGSGTRLTVV.

The chain combines TRBV20-1 with TRBJ2-2, with D possibly TRBD1 on 5 matching bases. In germline, CDR1 is DFQATT, CDR2 SNEGSKA (reference sequence). Trimming shortened V by 6 bases and J by 5 bases, and 7 bases separated the two germline ends. The CDR3 is made up of 11 amino acids. The DNA for the CDR3 is TGCAGTGCCGCAGGGACCGGGGAGCTGTTTTTT. Its translation is CSAAGTGELFF.

The J gene is TRBJ2-7, the V gene TRBV27; no definite D call. V lost 3 bases and J lost 8, with 5 bases in between. CDR1 is MNHEY, CDR2 SMNVEV, per germline (reference sequence). This CDR3 region has 10 residues. CDR3 protein: CASSFFKQYF. Here the CDR3 DNA reads TGTGCCAGCAGTTTTTTCAAGCAGTACTTC.

The CDR3 nucleotides read TGTGCCAGCAGCATCCCCCTGGTGCGGGAGGAAAAGGAGACCCAGTACTTC. It codes for CASSIPLVREEKETQYF. The chain links TRBV7-9 to TRBJ2-5, with 8 bases lining up with TRBD2. Germline CDR1 and CDR2: SEHNR and FQNEAQ (reference sequence). The CDR3 has 17 amino acids. V was clipped by 5 bases and J by 5 bases; unmatched bases: 16. The full variable domain, with the rest looked up from reference TRBV7-9 and TRBJ2-5, is DTGVSQNPRHKITKRGQNVTFRCDPISEHNRLYWYRQTLGQGPEFLTYFQNEAQLEKSRLLSDRFSAERPKGSFSTLEIQRTEQGDSAMYLCASSIPLVREEKETQYFGPGTRLLVL.

This chain connects TRBV27 to TRBJ2-1; either TRBD1 or TRBD2 may fit D (5 bases each). The CDR3 is made up of 13 amino acids. The germline gives CDR1 MNHEY, CDR2 SMNVEV (reference sequence). V lost 3 bases and J lost 7, with 10 bases in between. The CDR3 nucleotides read TGTGCCAGCAGTTTCGGGGACCGAAATGAGCAGTTCTTC. This gives the protein CASSFGDRNEQFF.

The chain uses TRBV7-6 and TRBJ1-3; possible D gene TRBD1, 6 bases. The CDR3 has 18 residues. The ends were cut back, 2 bases at V and 0 bases at J, with 17 bases in the middle. CDR1 and CDR2 (germline): SGHVS, FNYEAQ. The CDR3 DNA follows: TGTGCCAGCAGCTTAATAGCCGACAGGACCATCTCTGGAAACACCATATATTTT. Translated, it gives CASSLIADRTISGNTIYF.

The chain carries TRBV30 and TRBJ1-2; D call uncertain. Trimming pared 5 bases from V and 0 bases from J, leaving 10 bases between. Germline-derived CDR1 and CDR2 are GTSNPN and SVGIG (reference sequence). The CDR3 covers 13 residues. This chain's CDR3 is CAWRYGANYGYTF. The CDR3 DNA is TGTGCCTGGCGGTACGGAGCTAACTATGGCTACACCTTC.

This chain connects TRBV19 to TRBJ1-5, with D unclear. Trimming cost V 2 bases and J 0 bases, with 11 bases left between them. The CDR3 sequence is 16 residues long. Germline loops: CDR1 LNHDA, CDR2 SQIVND (reference sequence). The CDR3 loop is CASSISTLDSNQPQHF. The CDR3, as DNA: TGTGCCAGTAGTATAAGCACACTGGATAGCAATCAGCCCCAGCATTTT. The entire variable domain, with the rest obtained from reference TRBV19 and TRBJ1-5, is as follows: DGGITQSPKYLFRKEGQNVTLSCEQNLNHDAMYWYRQDPGQGLRLIYYSQIVNDFQKGDIAEGYSVSREKKESFPLTVTSAQKNPTAFYLCASSISTLDSNQPQHFGDGTRLSIL.

This sequence joins TRBV2 and TRBJ2-3; D remains ambiguous. Germline CDR1 and CDR2: SNHLY and FYNNEI. The germline V and J ends were trimmed by 7 bases and 0 bases, with 8 bases remaining between them. The CDR3 spans 13 residues. The CDR3: CASKTDSTDTQYF. The DNA for the CDR3 is TGTGCCAGCAAGACCGACAGCACAGATACGCAGTATTTT.

This rearrangement joins TRBV28 to TRBJ2-7; 7 bases are shared with TRBD1. The V segment lost 0 bases and the J segment 6 bases; nucleotides outside the gene matches: 5. The length of the CDR3 is 14 residues. Germline-derived CDR1 and CDR2 are MDHEN and SYDVKM. CDR3 sequence: CASSLWGQSIEQYF. In DNA, the CDR3 is TGTGCCAGCAGTTTATGGGGACAGTCCATCGAGCAGTACTTC. Complete variable domain (other parts from reference TRBV28 and TRBJ2-7): DVKVTQSSRYLVKRTGEKVFLECVQDMDHENMFWYRQDPGLGLRLIYFSYDVKMKEKGDIPEGYSVSREKKERFSLILESASTNQTSMYLCASSLWGQSIEQYFGPGTRLTVT.

This sequence joins TRBV27 and TRBJ1-1, with D maybe TRBD1 (5 bases). Trimming removed 6 bases at V and 4 bases at J, with 12 bases between. The germline CDR1 and CDR2 sequences are MNHEY and SMNVEV (reference sequence). The CDR3 contains 13 residues. The CDR3 spells CASRQNRITEAFF. The CDR3 nucleotides read TGTGCCAGCAGACAAAACAGGATCACTGAAGCTTTCTTT.

The V call is TRBV7-8, the J call TRBJ2-5; D not resolved. Trimming pared 5 bases from V and 7 bases from J, leaving 11 bases between. This CDR3 comprises 12 residues. Per germline, CDR1 SGHVS and CDR2 FQNEAQ. The CDR3 region has the DNA TGTGCCAGCAGCACCCAAAGGGTGACCCAGTACTTC. Its protein product is CASSTQRVTQYF.

This chain joins TRBV28 and TRBJ1-5; TRBD1 agrees at 7 bases. Germline V gene sequence: CDR1 MDHEN, CDR2 SYDVKM. V shed 4 bases, J shed 2 bases, and the junction held 5 bases outside the gene matches. The CDR3 is 15 amino acids. CDR3 DNA sequence: TGTGCCAGCAGTTCCAGACAGGGTGGCAATCAGCCCCAGCATTTT. Translating it yields CASSSRQGGNQPQHF.